These T cell receptor beta chains were read from a single sample in a study of cytomegalovirus exposure and HLA in healthy donors. Sequenced by immunoSEQ multiplex PCR; TCRdb stores in-frame clones only, minus some. The table includes roughly 130,000 clones, under 85% detected once. Sequenced sample: PBMCs. These receptors all stem from a man younger than 30 in good health and CMV-seronegative. The CDR3 runs from the conserved cysteine through the conserved F or W. D genes are given only for firm matches.

j_gene | d_gene | v_gene | CDR3aa
TRBJ2-2 | . | TRBV7-3 | CASSPSGNTGELFF
TRBJ1-2 | . | TRBV7-8 | CASSLGLGGGRDPWGNYGYTF
TRBJ1-2 | TRBD1 | TRBV5-1 | CASSLGQGAIYGYTF
TRBJ2-5 | TRBD1 | TRBV5-1 | CASSVDRWGSQETQYF
TRBJ2-7 | . | TRBV30 | CAWSRIWALPTSYEQYF
TRBJ1-2 | TRBD1 | TRBV7-8 | CASSAAGTGGDYGYTF
TRBJ1-5 | . | TRBV29-1 | CSVGVESGPQHF
TRBJ1-2 | . | TRBV6-5 | CASSYSRGIGYGYTF
TRBJ2-4 | . | TRBV6-1 | CASIDPLVDIQYF
TRBJ1-6 | TRBD1 | TRBV7-9 | CASSHSNRGSNSPLHF
TRBJ2-1 | TRBD1 | TRBV5-1 | CASSSGQGSYNEQFF
TRBJ1-2 | TRBD1 | TRBV5-4 | CASSLGTGQYGYTF
TRBJ2-7 | TRBD1 | TRBV18 | CASSPIRTGTNYEQYF
TRBJ1-3 | . | TRBV2 | CASSEQTVGNTIYF
TRBJ2-7 | . | TRBV9 | CASLTQNHSYEQYF
TRBJ2-6 | . | TRBV10-3 | CAISESASAGANVLTF
TRBJ2-7 | TRBD1 | TRBV19 | CASSKGTGPYEQYF
TRBJ1-5 | . | TRBV4-1 | CASSQDGHSNQPQHF
TRBJ1-3 | . | TRBV7-2 | CASSLGQTGNTIYF
TRBJ1-1 | . | TRBV15 | CATSRDPTANTEAFF
TRBJ1-3 | . | TRBV29-1 | CSASPGGHGNTIYF
TRBJ2-1 | TRBD1 | TRBV30 | CAWRSGDRGPYNEQFF
TRBJ1-4 | TRBD1 | TRBV2 | CASNTGQGLTNEKLFF
TRBJ1-4 | . | TRBV9 | CASSYHDTPRRLFF
TRBJ2-2 | TRBD1 | TRBV27 | CASRGTGDTGELFF
TRBJ2-6 | . | TRBV5-6 | CASRTGIDSGANVLTF
TRBJ1-1 | . | TRBV7-9 | CSSSLAHTGPKMNTEAFF
TRBJ2-3 | . | TRBV11-2 | CASSLAFPTRIGADTQYF
TRBJ1-2 | TRBD1 | TRBV7-9 | CASSLTRDSPYGYTF
TRBJ1-1 | . | TRBV10-3 | CAISDPGVTEAFF
TRBJ2-1 | . | TRBV9 | CASSGRVRGNEQFF
TRBJ2-2 | . | TRBV18 | CASSPYLVDTYTGELFF
TRBJ2-1 | TRBD2 | TRBV7-2 | CASSLEILAGDYNEQFF
TRBJ1-1 | TRBD1 | TRBV25-1 | CASRSTGGRTEAFF
TRBJ2-1 | TRBD1 | TRBV10-3 | CANARDRTYNEQFF
TRBJ2-5 | . | TRBV4-1 | CASSQSTSQETQYF
TRBJ2-3 | TRBD1 | TRBV7-9 | CASSIGTGVDTQYF
TRBJ1-5 | . | TRBV7-9 | CSSSSYVEPQHF
TRBJ2-3 | TRBD1 | TRBV6-4 | CASSEQTGADTQYF
TRBJ2-3 | TRBD1 | TRBV5-1 | CASSLSKGTGGTDTQYF
TRBJ2-2 | . | TRBV2 | CASSPLARGELFF
TRBJ1-1 | . | TRBV2 | CATNGGTEAFF
TRBJ2-3 | . | TRBV28 | CASSPPSTDTQYF
TRBJ2-2 | . | TRBV7-2 | CASSLKKRQGELFF
TRBJ1-6 | . | TRBV5-1 | CASSFLGQGGSPLHF
TRBJ2-5 | . | TRBV21-1 | CASSNDRRGRQETQYF
TRBJ2-1 | TRBD2 | TRBV27 | CASSLWEGGEQFF
TRBJ1-2 | TRBD1 | TRBV15 | CATSPGQGAKGYTF
TRBJ2-6 | . | TRBV4-2 | CASSQDAREAGANVLTF
TRBJ2-1 | . | TRBV5-4 | CASSFFTREQFF
TRBJ1-2 | . | TRBV29-1 | CSARASKGDGYTF
TRBJ2-1 | TRBD1 | TRBV7-8 | CASSLGQGALNEQFF
TRBJ1-2 | . | TRBV7-9 | CASSLEGQSGYTF
TRBJ1-4 | . | TRBV6-5 | CASSYGRGTNEKLFF